The clone carrying this T cell receptor (beta chain) was detected once. Its specificity is unknown. These data come from a study of a mutant IDH1 vaccine in newly diagnosed glioma. The study, taken as a whole, reports: Vaccine-induced immune responses occurred in roughly 94% of patients.

Described time point: week 11, during vaccination. Each dose of the vaccine consisted of 300 ug of mutant IDH1 20-mer peptide, with topical imiquimod. Using immunoSEQ multiplex PCR, the repertoire was profiled, and TCRdb retains in-frame clones only, with some absent. The sample carries tens of thousands of clones, around 77% recorded once. Germline CDR1 is SGHTA and CDR2 is FQGNSA. Trimming left V 5 bases short and J 4 bases short, with 14 bases between. This CDR3 spans 14 amino acids. The sample in question was PBMCs, obtained from a glioma patient whose treatment included an IDH1 peptide vaccine. This receptor was identified in a woman between 18 and 30 years old with glioma. The rearrangement joins TRBV7-2 to TRBJ1-2; D gene uncertain. The CDR3 region has the DNA TGTGCCAGCAGCCCAAACCCAGGAATCTATGGCTACACCTTC. Its translation: CASSPNPGIYGYTF.